These 20 T cell receptor beta chains were sequenced from one sample in a study of shared clonotypes between healthy human individuals. Clones were sequenced by immunoSEQ multiplex PCR, and TCRdb holds only the in-frame ones, with some missing. The sample includes a few million clones, approximately 93% of them seen just once. The specimen sequenced was naive CD4+ T cells from PBMCs. The subset was: CD45RA+ positively selected. These receptors all come from a man younger than 35 in good health. Some clones in this sample may be carry-over from other donors' samples.

The V call is TRBV10-3, the J call TRBJ2-2; 13 bases align to TRBD2. The CDR3 spans 17 residues. Germline lookup yields CDR1 ENHRY and CDR2 SYGVKD. Unmatched junction bases numbered 4, after V lost 6 bases and J lost 0 bases. The CDR3 coding sequence is TGTGCCATCAGCCCCGGGACTAGCGGGGCGAACACCGGGGAGCTGTTTTTT. Amino acid sequence: CAISPGTSGANTGELFF.

This clone was seen a single time. This rearrangement joins TRBV11-1 to TRBJ1-4, with D unresolved. The CDR3 has 15 amino acids. Per the germline V gene, CDR1 is SGHAT and CDR2 is FQDESV (reference sequence). V was trimmed by 0 bases and J by 6 bases, leaving 11 bases between them. In DNA, the CDR3 is TGTGCCAGCAGCTTAGCGTCCGGGAGGGATGAAAAACTGTTTTTT. Encoded protein: CASSLASGRDEKLFF.

Written as DNA, the CDR3 is TGTGCCAGCAGTGCGGCGGGTCTCTACAATGAGCAGTTCTTC. It encodes CASSAAGLYNEQFF. The rearrangement links TRBV2 to TRBJ2-1, with D possibly matching TRBD2 (5 bases). There are 14 residues in the CDR3. V was trimmed by 4 bases and J by 3 bases, leaving 10 bases between them. Per germline, CDR1 SNHLY and CDR2 FYNNEI.

This chain uses TRBV19 with TRBJ2-6, with 8 nucleotides matching TRBD1. The CDR3 is made up of 17 amino acids. The V segment lost 6 bases and the J segment 0 bases; nucleotides outside the gene matches: 7. Germline V gene data show CDR1 as LNHDA and CDR2 as SQIVND (reference sequence). CDR3 in DNA: TGTGCCAGTAGGGACAGGGAACATCGCTCTGGGGCCAACGTCCTGACTTTC. Residues: CASRDREHRSGANVLTF.

This clone showed up just a few times. The rearrangement joins TRBV9 to TRBJ1-5, with D unresolved. This CDR3 is built from 15 residues. The V end was cut by 0 bases, the J end by 5 bases, with 12 bases between. The germline CDR1 and CDR2 sequences are SGDLS and YYNGEE. The chain's CDR3 is CASSVAPHGDQPQHF. The CDR3 DNA is TGTGCCAGCAGCGTAGCTCCACACGGCGATCAGCCCCAGCATTTT. The full variable domain, its missing parts supplied by reference TRBV9 and TRBJ1-5, is DSGVTQTPKHLITATGQRVTLRCSPRSGDLSVYWYQQSLDQGLQFLIQYYNGEERAKGNILERFSAQQFPDLHSELNLSSLELGDSALYFCASSVAPHGDQPQHFGDGTRLSIL.

For this clone: Other DNA sequences in the sample encode the same CDR3. The chain links TRBV29-1 to TRBJ1-1; D uncertain. Germline values: CDR1 SQVTM, CDR2 ANQGSEA. The CDR3 consists of 13 residues. V lost 4 bases, J lost 0 bases, and 9 bases lay in between. As DNA, the CDR3 is TGCAGCGTTGTAAGACTGATGAACACTGAAGCTTTCTTT. Amino acids: CSVVRLMNTEAFF.

This sequence joins TRBV30 and TRBJ2-3; the D gene is possibly TRBD2 (5 bases). The V end was cut by 5 bases, the J end by 0 bases, with 12 bases between. The CDR3 has 14 amino acids. Germline CDR1 is GTSNPN and CDR2 is SVGIG (reference sequence). CDR3 residues: CAWGPSISTDTQYF. The CDR3 coding sequence is TGTGCCTGGGGCCCTAGCATAAGCACAGATACGCAGTATTTT.

This chain joins TRBV2 and TRBJ2-7; TRBD2 matches at 12 bases. Trimming removed 4 bases from V and 4 bases from J; junction bases left unmatched: 8. Germline V gene lookup returns CDR1 SNHLY and CDR2 FYNNEI. The CDR3 sequence is 16 residues long. CDR3 sequence (DNA): TGTGCCAGCAGTGGACTAGCGGGAGAGGTAGGGTACGAGCAGTACTTC. Translation: CASSGLAGEVGYEQYF.

The chain recombines TRBV11-3 with TRBJ2-5; D perhaps matches TRBD2 (5 bases). CDR3 length: 14 residues. Germline values: CDR1 SGHNT, CDR2 YENEEA. Trimming pared 4 bases from V and 1 base from J, leaving 10 bases between. The CDR3 is CASSSAGVQETQYF. The CDR3 DNA is TGTGCCAGCAGCTCCGCGGGCGTCCAAGAGACCCAGTACTTC.

This chain joins TRBV19 and TRBJ2-2; D call uncertain. V was shortened by 9 bases and J by 2 bases, with 10 bases between the two germline ends. Looked up from germline, CDR1 is LNHDA and CDR2 is SQIVND (reference sequence). This CDR3 has 13 residues. The CDR3 protein is CASQTGNTGELFF. In DNA form, the CDR3 reads TGTGCCAGCCAGACTGGTAACACCGGGGAGCTGTTTTTT.

V and J are TRBV28 and TRBJ1-1; D gene uncertain. The length of the CDR3 is 15 residues. Germline V gene data show CDR1 as MDHEN and CDR2 as SYDVKM. V shed 2 bases and J shed 3 bases, with 13 bases lying between them. In nucleotides, the CDR3 is TGTGCCAGCAGTTTAAGGGCAGAAGAAGACACTGAAGCTTTCTTT. It encodes CASSLRAEEDTEAFF.

The chain employs TRBV29-1 and TRBJ1-4, with D perhaps matching TRBD1 (6 bases). The CDR3 is 14 residues long. Germline lookup yields CDR1 SQVTM and CDR2 ANQGSEA. Trimming removed 0 bases at V and 8 bases at J, with 13 bases between. The CDR3 here is CSVEDGGLGEKLFF. The CDR3 DNA is TGCAGCGTTGAAGACGGGGGGCTGGGGGAAAAACTGTTTTTT.

To note about this clone: Other DNA sequences within the sample encode an identical CDR3. The rearrangement uses TRBV5-4 and TRBJ2-7, with 8 bases fitting TRBD2. This CDR3 spans 13 amino acids. Germline CDR1 is SGHNT and CDR2 is YYREEE (reference sequence). V lost 4 bases and J lost 4; bases outside the gene matches: 4. The CDR3 nucleotides are TGTGCCAGCAGCCCGGGACTAGTGTACGAGCAGTACTTC. Residues: CASSPGLVYEQYF.

The CDR3 region has the DNA TGCGCCAGCAGCCCGGAACCGGGACTAGCGGGAGGCAATGAGCAGTTCTTC. The encoded protein is CASSPEPGLAGGNEQFF. The genes are TRBV4-1 and TRBJ2-1, with 15 bases fitting TRBD2. Trimming took 4 bases from V and 6 from J; bases not matched to a gene: 7. CDR3 length: 17 amino acids. CDR1 is MGHRA, CDR2 YSYEKL, per germline.

The chain employs TRBV6-5 and TRBJ2-5; the D gene is possibly TRBD2 (5 bases). V lost 6 bases and J lost 1, with 15 bases in between. CDR3 length equals 15 residues. Germline-derived CDR1 and CDR2 are MNHEY and SVGAGI. The CDR3 DNA follows: TGTGCCAGCAGGGCTCAACTAGTGAGCCAAGAGACCCAGTACTTC. This sequence encodes CASRAQLVSQETQYF.

The chain joins TRBV4-2 to TRBJ2-2; 8 positions match TRBD2. With V trimmed by 2 bases and J by 3 bases, 2 bases remained unmatched. Germline assignment: CDR1 LGHNA and CDR2 YNFKEQ. CDR3 length equals 15 residues. The CDR3, as DNA: TGTGCCAGCAGCCAAAGGCGGGAGGACACCGGGGAGCTGTTTTTT. This translates into CASSQRREDTGELFF.

The V gene is TRBV4-1, the J gene TRBJ2-7; 12 nucleotides agree with TRBD2. The trim removed 0 bases at V and 4 bases at J, leaving 16 bases unmatched. There are 20 residues in the CDR3. Per the germline V gene, CDR1 is MGHRA and CDR2 is YSYEKL. This CDR3 is CASSQDYWRLAGGPLYEQYF. For the CDR3, the DNA is TGCGCCAGCAGCCAAGATTACTGGCGGCTAGCGGGAGGGCCTCTTTACGAGCAGTACTTC.

The chain recombines TRBV5-5 with TRBJ2-2, with D uncertain. The CDR3 totals 16 residues. In germline, CDR1 is SGHKS, CDR2 YYEKEE (reference sequence). V shed 4 bases and J shed 0 bases, with 13 bases lying between them. The CDR3 DNA reads TGTGCCAGCAGCGCCCAGCCTCGGTCGAACACCGGGGAGCTGTTTTTT. The encoded protein is CASSAQPRSNTGELFF.

The chain combines TRBV5-1 with TRBJ2-2, with 10 positions matching TRBD2. The junction had 8 bases not matched to a gene; V was cut back by 2 bases and J by 7 bases. Germline CDR1 and CDR2: SGHRS and YFSETQ. This CDR3 region has 16 residues. In nucleotides, the CDR3 is TGCGCCAGCAGCTTCCTAGCGGGAGAGTCTAGCGGGGAGCTGTTTTTT. Protein product: CASSFLAGESSGELFF.

A single count supports this clone. The rearrangement joins TRBV27 to TRBJ2-7, with 7 nucleotides matching TRBD2. V was pared by 2 bases and J by 1 base, with 5 bases of the junction left unmatched. This CDR3 comprises 15 residues. Germline CDR1 and CDR2: MNHEY and SMNVEV (reference sequence). CDR3 nucleotide sequence: TGTGCCAGCAGTTTAATGGCTAGCGGATCCTACGAGCAGTACTTC. This codes for CASSLMASGSYEQYF.